The text below deals with one T cell receptor (beta chain). The data stem from a study of T cell responses to AZD1222 COVID-19 vaccine. The method was immunoSEQ multiplex PCR; TCRdb's version includes in-frame clones alone and lacks a portion of them. The sample lists 70,000 to 85,000 clones; about nine tenths were seen once. CDR1 and CDR2 from the germline V gene are SGHTS and YDEGEE. The CDR3 loop spans 14 amino acids. Trimming shortened V by 4 bases and J by 0 bases, and 10 bases separated the two germline ends. This clonotype originated in an adult in good health. V usage is TRBV5-8 and J usage is TRBJ1-2; a possible D gene is TRBD1 (5 bases). The sample was peripheral blood, taken on day 0 of AZD1222 vaccination. CDR3 bases: TGTGCCAGCAGCCTGACAGATTCTAACTATGGCTACACCTTC. This gives the protein CASSLTDSNYGYTF.